This T cell receptor beta chain was retrieved from a study of blood T cell repertoires in COVID-19. Study-level information: Sites across the United States, Italy and Spain contributed samples from acute and convalescent COVID-19. From T cells, B-cell-depleted T cells, or PBMCs came the material, which was cDNA or gDNA.

In the original analysis: Quantification of nucleated cells was approximated via reference gene primer amplification. Repertoires were generated with immunoSEQ multiplex PCR, while TCRdb's copy carries only in-frame clones and drops some. V and J calls and clone size are given by that table; D and trimming were obtained from the DNA. The sample carries about 240,000 clones, about 86% recorded once. Germline V gene data show CDR1 as SEHNR and CDR2 as FQNEAQ (reference sequence). The CDR3 sequence is 17 residues long. Germline trimming cut 5 bases from V and 5 bases from J; bases unmatched to any gene: 12.

The chain combines TRBV7-9 with TRBJ1-1; 12 nucleotides line up with TRBD1. The sequence was collected from a woman older than 75 with acute or convalescent COVID-19. The sequenced sample consisted of peripheral blood. CDR3 protein: CASSPTPGQGARTEAFF. The CDR3 nucleotides read TGTGCCAGCAGCCCCACCCCGGGACAGGGGGCAAGGACTGAAGCTTTCTTT.